These 26 T cell receptor beta chains were all obtained from the same sample, sequenced in a study of lymphopenia after photon versus proton radiotherapy. Profiling relied on immunoSEQ multiplex PCR, and the TCRdb table lists in-frame clones only, not all of them. The sample comprises more than 70,000 clones, around 83% of which are singletons, and over 1.2% rests with the top ten. The specimen was peripheral blood, collected from a patient treated with proton-based radiotherapy. The source is a man aged 60 to 75 with pancreatic cancer.

This clone came up a few times. The chain combines TRBV18 with TRBJ2-7; D gene ambiguous. Germline assignment: CDR1 KGHSH and CDR2 LQKENI. Between the trimmed V and J ends, which lost 5 bases and 4 bases, there was a span of 9 bases. This CDR3 is 12 amino acids long. The CDR3 DNA follows: TGTGCCAGCTCATCCCAAGGATACGAGCAGTACTTC. It translates to CASSSQGYEQYF.

This chain connects TRBV6-1 to TRBJ2-1, with TRBD2 matching 14 bases. Trimming removed 3 bases from V and 4 bases from J; junction bases left unmatched: 5. The germline V gene has CDR1 MNHNS and CDR2 SASEGT. CDR3 size: 17 residues. As DNA, the CDR3 is TGTGCCAGCAGTGACAGGACTAGCGGGAGGCTATACAATGAGCAGTTCTTC. This encodes CASSDRTSGRLYNEQFF.

V is TRBV19 and J is TRBJ2-1, with no clear D. Between the trimmed V and J ends, which lost 3 bases and 3 bases, there was a span of 6 bases. CDR1 is LNHDA, CDR2 SQIVND, per germline (reference sequence). CDR3 size: 13 residues. Here the CDR3 reads CASSMVGYNEQFF. DNA of the CDR3: TGTGCCAGTAGTATGGTCGGCTACAATGAGCAGTTCTTC.

The rearrangement links TRBV5-6 to TRBJ1-4, with unresolved D. V was clipped by 3 bases and J by 0 bases, with 12 bases between them. The CDR3 length is 16 residues. Germline V lookup: CDR1 SGHDT, CDR2 YYEEEE. CDR3 sequence (DNA): TGTGCCAGCAGCTCCCTGGCACCCGCAACTAATGAAAAACTGTTTTTT. Translation: CASSSLAPATNEKLFF. The variable domain in full, with the rest retrieved from reference TRBV5-6 and TRBJ1-4, is DAGVTQSPTHLIKTRGQQVTLRCSPKSGHDTVSWYQQALGQGPQFIFQYYEEEERQRGNFPDRFSGHQFPNYSSELNVNALLLGDSALYLCASSSLAPATNEKLFFGSGTQLSVL.

The chain uses TRBV28 and TRBJ2-7; 9 nucleotides match TRBD1. V was pared by 1 base and J by 2 bases, with 3 bases of the junction left unmatched. Per the germline V gene, CDR1 is MDHEN and CDR2 is SYDVKM. This CDR3 region has 15 residues. Written as DNA, the CDR3 is TGTGCCAGCAGTTTATCGGGGACAGGGACCTACGAGCAGTACTTC. Protein product: CASSLSGTGTYEQYF.

The CDR3 sequence: CASSFSSAGGEQFF. CDR3 DNA: TGTGCCAGCAGCTTTTCATCAGCGGGAGGAGAGCAGTTCTTC. This rearrangement joins TRBV5-6 to TRBJ2-1, with 9 positions matching TRBD2. V lost 2 bases, J lost 10 bases, and 7 bases stayed unmatched. The CDR3 has 14 residues. Germline loops: CDR1 SGHDT, CDR2 YYEEEE.

The genes are TRBV2 and TRBJ2-7; D perhaps matches TRBD1 (6 bases). This CDR3 is built from 14 residues. Trimming removed 5 bases at V and 0 bases at J, with 11 bases between. Germline V lookup: CDR1 SNHLY, CDR2 FYNNEI. CDR3 loop: CASSLGQLSYEQYF. The CDR3 DNA follows: TGTGCCAGCAGTCTTGGACAGCTCTCCTACGAGCAGTACTTC.

A note on this clone: The same CDR3 arises from other DNA sequences in this sample as well. The V gene is TRBV30, the J gene TRBJ2-5; no firm D call. The CDR3 contains 11 residues. V shed 4 bases and J shed 2 bases, with 5 bases lying between them. Germline loops: CDR1 GTSNPN, CDR2 SVGIG (reference sequence). CDR3 residues: CAWTHQETQYF. The DNA for the CDR3 is TGTGCCTGGACGCATCAAGAGACCCAGTACTTC.

This sequence joins TRBV6-5 and TRBJ2-2, with TRBD2 matching over 8 bases. The CDR3 sequence is 13 residues long. Germline V lookup: CDR1 MNHEY, CDR2 SVGAGI. The trim removed 6 bases at V and 4 bases at J, leaving 1 base unmatched. The CDR3 DNA is TGTGCCAGCAGACGGGAGGGCACCGGGGAGCTGTTTTTT. It specifies CASRREGTGELFF.

The DNA for the CDR3 is TGTGCCAGCAGCCGTGTAGGGGAAGGCGGGACCACCGATACGCAGTATTTT. It encodes CASSRVGEGGTTDTQYF. The chain links TRBV4-2 to TRBJ2-3, with D possibly being TRBD2 (6 bases). Germline CDR1 and CDR2: LGHNA and YNFKEQ. CDR3 length equals 17 residues. Between the trimmed V and J ends, which lost 4 bases and 6 bases, there was a span of 23 bases.

CDR3 protein: CASKPGLLSVQFF. CDR3 sequence (DNA): TGTGCCAGCAAGCCTGGACTTTTGAGCGTGCAGTTCTTC. The chain recombines TRBV2 with TRBJ2-1; a weak D match, TRBD2 (5 bases). From germline, CDR1 is SNHLY and CDR2 FYNNEI. There are 13 residues in the CDR3. The V end lost 7 bases, the J end lost 12 bases, and 19 bases lay between the germline ends. Using reference TRBV2 and TRBJ2-1 for the parts outside the CDR3, the full variable domain is EPEVTQTPSHQVTQMGQEVILRCVPISNHLYFYWYRQILGQKVEFLVSFYNNEISEKSEIFDDQFSVERPDGSNFTLKIRSTKLEDSAMYFCASKPGLLSVQFFGPGTRLTVL.

V is TRBV5-1 and J is TRBJ1-4; possibly TRBD1 for D (5 bases). With 2 bases removed from V and 8 bases from J, the gap between germline ends came to 13 bases. The length of the CDR3 is 14 residues. From germline, CDR1 is SGHRS and CDR2 YFSETQ. The chain's CDR3 is CASSFRGSGEKLFF. CDR3 bases: TGCGCCAGCAGCTTCCGGGGGTCCGGAGAAAAACTGTTTTTT.

The rearrangement uses TRBV6-5 and TRBJ2-7; possible D gene TRBD1, 6 bases. The V and J ends lost 6 bases and 1 base respectively, with 10 bases between them. This CDR3 has 13 residues. Germline V lookup: CDR1 MNHEY, CDR2 SVGAGI. The CDR3 region is CASRRTASYEQYF. The CDR3 bases are TGTGCCAGCAGAAGGACAGCGTCCTACGAGCAGTACTTC.

The chain links TRBV18 to TRBJ1-1; 7 nucleotides agree with TRBD1. The CDR3 runs to 13 residues. Trimming removed 3 bases from V and 8 bases from J; junction bases left unmatched: 6. CDR1 and CDR2 from the germline V gene are KGHSH and LQKENI. The CDR3 loop is CASSPDRDSEAFF. The CDR3 region has the DNA TGTGCCAGCTCACCTGACCGGGACAGCGAAGCTTTCTTT.

In its sample, this clone was seen once. V is TRBV14 and J is TRBJ2-2; D call uncertain. CDR3 length: 14 amino acids. The V and J ends lost 0 bases and 4 bases respectively, with 6 bases between them. Per germline, CDR1 SGHDN and CDR2 FVKESK. For the CDR3, the DNA is TGTGCCAGCAGCCAAGAATTAACCACCGGGGAGCTGTTTTTT. This gives the protein CASSQELTTGELFF.

This chain joins TRBV27 and TRBJ2-3; D may be TRBD1 or TRBD2 (6 bases each). The CDR3 has 15 amino acids. V lost 6 bases to trimming and J lost 6 bases, with 19 bases between them. Germline V CDR1 and CDR2: MNHEY, SMNVEV (reference sequence). The CDR3 reads CASSLRGTSRDTQYF. Written as DNA, the CDR3 is TGTGCCAGCAGCCTACGGGGGACATCCCGGGATACGCAGTATTTT.

The V and J genes are TRBV18 and TRBJ1-2; TRBD1 matches 8 bases. The CDR3 has 13 amino acids. The germline gives CDR1 KGHSH, CDR2 LQKENI. The V gene end was trimmed by 3 bases and the J gene end by 6 bases; junction bases not matched to a gene: 3. The CDR3 bases are TGTGCCAGCTCACCGGACAGGGAAAATGGCTACACCTTC. Residues: CASSPDRENGYTF. The full variable domain, rest sourced from reference TRBV18 and TRBJ1-2, is NAGVMQNPRHLVRRRGQEARLRCSPMKGHSHVYWYRQLPEEGLKFMVYLQKENIIDESGMPKERFSAEFPKEGPSILRIQQVVRGDSAAYFCASSPDRENGYTFGSGTRLTVV.

The gene calls are TRBV29-1 and TRBJ2-1, with 8 bases aligning to TRBD2. This CDR3 region has 14 residues. CDR1 is SQVTM, CDR2 ANQGSEA, per germline. CDR3 DNA sequence: TGCGCGTCCCCGGGACTAGTCGCCTACAATGAGCAGTTCTTC. Its translation: CASPGLVAYNEQFF.

The chain is built from TRBV5-1 and TRBJ2-5, with 14 nucleotides matching TRBD2. J lost 4 bases, V lost 3 bases, and 5 bases had no gene match. Germline CDR1 SGHRS, CDR2 YFSETQ. The CDR3 runs to 16 residues. CDR3 DNA sequence: TGCGCCAGCAGCTCGGGACTAGCGGGAGAGGGAGAGACCCAGTACTTC. This gives the protein CASSSGLAGEGETQYF. Together with reference TRBV5-1 and TRBJ2-5, the CDR3 gives the full variable domain: KAGVTQTPRYLIKTRGQQVTLSCSPISGHRSVSWYQQTPGQGLQFLFEYFSETQRNKGNFPGRFSGRQFSNSRSEMNVSTLELGDSALYLCASSSGLAGEGETQYFGPGTRLLVL.

The chain carries TRBV7-2 and TRBJ2-7; D remains unclear. The germline CDR1 and CDR2 sequences are SGHTA and FQGNSA. Trimming took off 1 base at V and 6 bases at J, with 10 bases between the two ends. This CDR3 has 13 amino acids. CDR3 protein: CASSLVAPPEQYF. CDR3 coding DNA: TGTGCCAGCAGCTTAGTAGCACCCCCCGAGCAGTACTTC. The variable domain in full, completed from reference TRBV7-2 and TRBJ2-7, reads GAGVSQSPSNKVTEKGKDVELRCDPISGHTALYWYRQSLGQGLEFLIYFQGNSAPDKSGLPSDRFSAERTGGSVSTLTIQRTQQEDSAVYLCASSLVAPPEQYFGPGTRLTVT.

The chain joins TRBV14 to TRBJ2-6; 10 bases are a match to TRBD2. Unmatched junction bases numbered 8, after V lost 5 bases and J lost 1 base. CDR1 SGHDN and CDR2 FVKESK come from the germline V gene. CDR3 length: 18 residues. CDR3 nucleotides: TGTGCCAGCAGCTCCCGGATAGCGGGAGGTTCTGGGGCCAACGTCCTGACTTTC. Amino acids: CASSSRIAGGSGANVLTF.

The chain combines TRBV7-2 with TRBJ2-7; D unclear. This CDR3 region has 13 residues. Per germline, CDR1 SGHTA and CDR2 FQGNSA. The V end was cut by 2 bases, the J end by 5 bases, with 10 bases between. The CDR3 loop is CASSLRHENEQYF. In DNA, the CDR3 is TGTGCCAGCAGCTTAAGGCACGAGAACGAGCAGTACTTC. Full variable domain (outside the CDR3, taken from reference TRBV7-2 and TRBJ2-7): GAGVSQSPSNKVTEKGKDVELRCDPISGHTALYWYRQSLGQGLEFLIYFQGNSAPDKSGLPSDRFSAERTGGSVSTLTIQRTQQEDSAVYLCASSLRHENEQYFGPGTRLTVT.

This rearrangement joins TRBV7-9 to TRBJ2-2, with D perhaps TRBD2 (6 bases). CDR3 length equals 15 residues. CDR1 is SEHNR, CDR2 FQNEAQ, per germline (reference sequence). Trimming stripped 5 bases from V and 0 bases from J, with 10 bases between. The CDR3 region has the DNA TGTGCCAGCAGCCCCCGGACTACGAACACCGGGGAGCTGTTTTTT. Protein: CASSPRTTNTGELFF.

The chain combines TRBV6-5 with TRBJ1-1, with D uncertain. CDR3 length: 13 amino acids. Germline values: CDR1 MNHEY, CDR2 SVGAGI. Between the trimmed V and J ends, which lost 6 bases and 1 base, there was a span of 9 bases. As DNA, the CDR3 is TGTGCCAGCAGACTTACACGGAACACTGAAGCTTTCTTT. This sequence encodes CASRLTRNTEAFF.

The chain employs TRBV18 and TRBJ2-3, with D unresolved. This CDR3 has 18 amino acids. CDR1 and CDR2 (germline): KGHSH, LQKENI. Trimming pared 3 bases from V and 3 bases from J, leaving 22 bases between. In DNA, the CDR3 is TGTGCCAGCTCACCTGGTCTCATGGCCTGGCGTTCAACAGATACGCAGTATTTT. Translating gives CASSPGLMAWRSTDTQYF.

Only a few counts were recorded for this clone. The rearrangement links TRBV11-2 to TRBJ2-3, with TRBD1 as a possible D gene (5 bases). The CDR3 covers 14 residues. CDR1 is SGHAT and CDR2 is FQNNGV in the germline V gene. V was pared by 5 bases and J by 1 base, with 10 bases between. This CDR3 reads CASSISTGTDTQYF. The DNA of the CDR3 is TGTGCCAGCAGCATATCGACAGGCACAGATACGCAGTATTTT.